The sequence of this T cell receptor (beta chain) was determined in a study of breast tumors, draining lymph nodes, adjacent tissues. MiXCR, run by TCRdb on the multiplex PCR reads, gives a single entry per CDR3 protein. The data show 90,000 to 120,000 distinct CDR3 sequences, over 20% seen once. General study findings and limits: Tumor TCR diversity was below lymph nodes but above nontumor tissue. The data were judged consistent with most tumor T cells coming from lymph node and expanding in tumor.

At least ten counts were recorded for this clonotype. What it binds is not known. In germline, CDR1 is LGHNA, CDR2 YNFKEQ. The trim removed 1 base at V and 0 bases at J, leaving 2 bases unmatched. The CDR3 has 16 residues. Breast cancer patients provided tissue from their axillary draining lymph nodes. This sequence originates from a female donor with breast cancer. Some clones in this sample may be carry-over from other donors' samples. Source material: axillary lymph node tissue. The V gene is TRBV4-2, the J gene TRBJ2-7; 11 bases are shared with TRBD2. The CDR3 spells CASSQGLAGGSYEQYF. CDR3 sequence (DNA): TGTGCCAGCAGCCAAGGGCTAGCGGGAGGCTCCTACGAGCAGTACTTC.